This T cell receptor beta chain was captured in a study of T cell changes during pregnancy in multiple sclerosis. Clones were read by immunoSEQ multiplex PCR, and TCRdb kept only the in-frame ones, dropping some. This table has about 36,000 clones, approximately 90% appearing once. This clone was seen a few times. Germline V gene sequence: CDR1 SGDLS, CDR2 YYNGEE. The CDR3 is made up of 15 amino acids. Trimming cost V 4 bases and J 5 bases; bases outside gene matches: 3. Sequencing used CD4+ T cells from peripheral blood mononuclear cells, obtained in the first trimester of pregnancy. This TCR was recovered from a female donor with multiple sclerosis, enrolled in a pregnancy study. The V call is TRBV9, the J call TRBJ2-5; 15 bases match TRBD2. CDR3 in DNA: TGTGCCAGCAGCATAGGACTAGCGGGGGGGGAGACCCAGTACTTC. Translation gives CASSIGLAGGETQYF.